This T cell receptor beta chain was sequenced during a study of monozygotic twins with inflammatory bowel disease (dated by TCRdb to the late 2010s). Broadly, across the study: In total, around 30 monozygotic twin pairs made up the full study: 19 Danish pairs, all IBD-discordant, plus nine German pairs, of which four were IBD-concordant and five were IBD-discordant. The search for disease-associated traits relied mainly on comparing, within discordant pairs, IBD patients with their genetically identical healthy co-twins. Each individual had, on average, about 151 000 unique TCRalpha sequences and 181 000 unique TCRbeta sequences available for analysis. General findings and caveats noted by the study authors: Because patients received different immunosuppressive treatments, the repertoires may have picked up extra background noise and variability between individuals. Repertoire similarity did not differ between concordant and discordant twins, possibly due to limited statistical power. The analysis was unable to tell different T cell subtypes apart. A decrease in TCRbeta repertoire diversity, as measured by inverse Simpson index, was observed in IBD patients compared with their healthy co-twins. Fewer clonotypes were shared with other individuals by IBD patients than by healthy twins, most markedly in patients showing signs of disease activity. No single strong signal or clonotype linked to IBD turned up in the results, so the idea that one exists was not supported.

As encoded in the germline V gene, CDR1 is MNHNS while CDR2 is SASEGT. Including the terminal cysteine and phenylalanine, the CDR3 comprises 14 residues. No DNA sequence was recorded. From each donor, an approximately 2.3 ml peripheral blood sample was collected into PAXgene tubes and kept at -80 degrees C. Total RNA was isolated from whole blood with the PAXgene blood miRNA kit on an automated QIAcube, without T cell sorting. Deep TCRalpha and TCRbeta repertoire profiling with unique molecular barcoding was performed on peripheral blood of monozygotic twin pairs concordant or discordant for inflammatory bowel disease. Smoking habits were recorded for all twin pairs, and each individual was classified as a current, former or never smoker. Receptor libraries were prepared by 5' RACE. The input for every TCR library was around 4,000 ng of total RNA. For each sample, cDNA was synthesized in eight separate reactions using SMARTScribe reverse transcriptase. Unique molecular identifiers containing a 6-nucleotide sample barcode were introduced through template switching during cDNA synthesis. Amplification of TCRalpha and TCRbeta cDNA involved two nested PCRs of approximately 16 and 10 cycles, and each PCR was followed by bead purification. Before amplification, the cDNA was treated with uracil DNA-glycosylase and purified using the QIAquick PCR purification kit. The second PCR was the step at which Illumina TruSeq-compatible adapters and sample-specific barcodes were added. TapeStation and Qubit were used to check library quality and concentration, and 5 ng of each library went into the pool. Sequencing of the pooled libraries was done on an Illumina HiSeq2500 single-index Rapid Run using custom sequencing primers and 2 x 100 bp reads. Per the source publication's procedure: MiGEC version 1.2.6 was used for UMI-based consensus assembly to correct PCR and sequencing errors. MiXCR version 2.1.1 was used to carry out V(D)J alignment, clonotype assembly and CDR3 extraction. To normalise gene usage, clonotype sharing and MAIT/NKT TCR abundance, the analysis used the top 1000, 10 000 and 20 000 clonotypes per sample. After downsampling to 27 000 UMIs, diversity was calculated as the inverse Simpson index using the vegan R package. Paired Mann-Whitney U tests were applied to discordant twin pairs, with Benjamini-Hochberg correction for multiple testing. After the reads were reprocessed by TCRdb, one entry was made per CDR3 protein sequence, with no DNA. The V and J calls follow TCRdb's processing rather than the paper's. This sample's records show about 380,000 distinct CDR3 sequences. The leading ten clones occupy just over 2.5% of the sample.

To note about this clonotype: This receptor's antigen is unknown.

The sequencing sample was made of blood. The chain links TRBV6-1 with TRBJ1-1; TCRdb's D call of TRBD1 is untestable without DNA. The source of this sequence is a human donor with ulcerative colitis or Crohn's disease, or a healthy co-twin of an affected twin (not recorded which). The CDR3 region: CASRDRVMNTEAFF.